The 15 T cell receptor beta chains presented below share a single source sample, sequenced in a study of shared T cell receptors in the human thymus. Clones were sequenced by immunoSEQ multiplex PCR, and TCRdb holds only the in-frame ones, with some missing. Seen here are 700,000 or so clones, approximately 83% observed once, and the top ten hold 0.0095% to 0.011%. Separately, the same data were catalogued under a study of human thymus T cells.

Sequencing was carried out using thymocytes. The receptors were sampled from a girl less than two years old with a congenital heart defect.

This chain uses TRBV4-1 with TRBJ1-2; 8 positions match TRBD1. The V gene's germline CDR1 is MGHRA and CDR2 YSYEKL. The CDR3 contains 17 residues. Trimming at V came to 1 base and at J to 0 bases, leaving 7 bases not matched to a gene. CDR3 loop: CASSQAPTGATNYGYTF. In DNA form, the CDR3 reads TGCGCCAGCAGCCAAGCTCCGACAGGGGCCACTAACTATGGCTACACCTTC.

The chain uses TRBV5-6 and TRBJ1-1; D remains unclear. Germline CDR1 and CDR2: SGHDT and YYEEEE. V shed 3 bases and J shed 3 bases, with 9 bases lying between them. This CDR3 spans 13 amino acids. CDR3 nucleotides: TGTGCCAGCAGCTCGTCCGGTTACACTGAAGCTTTCTTT. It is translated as CASSSSGYTEAFF.

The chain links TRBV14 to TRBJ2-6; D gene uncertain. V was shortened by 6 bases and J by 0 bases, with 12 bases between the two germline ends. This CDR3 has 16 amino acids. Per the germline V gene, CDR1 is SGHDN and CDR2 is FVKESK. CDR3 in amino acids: CASSQQRGSGANVLTF. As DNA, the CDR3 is TGTGCCAGCAGTCAACAGAGAGGCTCTGGGGCCAACGTCCTGACTTTC.

CDR3 DNA: TGTGCCAGCAACCGGGACGGAGGAGGAGGGGAGGACACTGAAGCTTTCTTT. It is translated as CASNRDGGGGEDTEAFF. This chain uses TRBV9 with TRBJ1-1; D may be TRBD1 (5 bases). Looked up from germline, CDR1 is SGDLS and CDR2 is YYNGEE. This CDR3 is 17 amino acids long. V was cut by 6 bases and J by 3 bases, with 24 bases left in between.

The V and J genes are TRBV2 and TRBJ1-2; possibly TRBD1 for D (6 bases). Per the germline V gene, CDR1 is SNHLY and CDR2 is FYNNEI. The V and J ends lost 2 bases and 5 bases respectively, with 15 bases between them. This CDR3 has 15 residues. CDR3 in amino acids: CASSETPAGEYGYTF. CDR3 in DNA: TGTGCCAGCAGTGAAACTCCGGCAGGGGAATATGGCTACACCTTC.

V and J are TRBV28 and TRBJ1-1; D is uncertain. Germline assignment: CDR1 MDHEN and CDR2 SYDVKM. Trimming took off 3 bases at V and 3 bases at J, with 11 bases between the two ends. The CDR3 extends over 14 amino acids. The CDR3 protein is CASSFCTVYTEAFF. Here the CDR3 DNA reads TGTGCCAGCAGTTTTTGTACAGTTTACACTGAAGCTTTCTTT. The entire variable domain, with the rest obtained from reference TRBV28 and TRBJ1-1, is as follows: DVKVTQSSRYLVKRTGEKVFLECVQDMDHENMFWYRQDPGLGLRLIYFSYDVKMKEKGDIPEGYSVSREKKERFSLILESASTNQTSMYLCASSFCTVYTEAFFGQGTRLTVV.

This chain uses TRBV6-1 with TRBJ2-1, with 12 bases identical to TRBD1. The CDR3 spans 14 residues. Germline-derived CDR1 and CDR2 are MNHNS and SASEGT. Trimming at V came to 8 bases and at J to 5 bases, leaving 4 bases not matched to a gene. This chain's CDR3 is CASRGTGGHNEQFF. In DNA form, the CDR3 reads TGTGCCAGCCGAGGGACAGGGGGCCACAATGAGCAGTTCTTC.

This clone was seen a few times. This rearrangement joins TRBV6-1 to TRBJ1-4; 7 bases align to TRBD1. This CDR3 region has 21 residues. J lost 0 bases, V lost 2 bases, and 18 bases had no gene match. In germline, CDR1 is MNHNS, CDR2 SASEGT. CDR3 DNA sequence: TGTGCCAGCAGTGAACGGAGTAAGAAGGTGGGACAGCCTGCAACTAATGAAAAACTGTTTTTT. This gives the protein CASSERSKKVGQPATNEKLFF.

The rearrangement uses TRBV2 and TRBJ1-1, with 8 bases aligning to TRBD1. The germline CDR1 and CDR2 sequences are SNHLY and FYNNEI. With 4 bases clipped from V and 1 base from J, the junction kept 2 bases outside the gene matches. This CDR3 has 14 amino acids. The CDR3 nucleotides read TGTGCCAGCAGTGCTACAGGGGGGAACACTGAAGCTTTCTTT. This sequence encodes CASSATGGNTEAFF. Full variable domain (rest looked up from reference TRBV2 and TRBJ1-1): EPEVTQTPSHQVTQMGQEVILRCVPISNHLYFYWYRQILGQKVEFLVSFYNNEISEKSEIFDDQFSVERPDGSNFTLKIRSTKLEDSAMYFCASSATGGNTEAFFGQGTRLTVV.

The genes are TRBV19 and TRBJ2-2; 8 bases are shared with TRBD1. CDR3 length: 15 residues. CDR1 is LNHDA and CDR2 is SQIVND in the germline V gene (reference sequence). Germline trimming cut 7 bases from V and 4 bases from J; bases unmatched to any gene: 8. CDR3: CASMPGQGCTGELFF. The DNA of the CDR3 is TGTGCCAGTATGCCCGGACAGGGATGCACCGGGGAGCTGTTTTTT.

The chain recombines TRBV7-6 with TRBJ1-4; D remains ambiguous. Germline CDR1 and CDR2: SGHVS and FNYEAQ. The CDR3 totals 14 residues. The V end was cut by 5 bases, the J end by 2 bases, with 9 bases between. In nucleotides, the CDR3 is TGTGCCAGCAGCAGGAGACGGACTAATGAAAAACTGTTTTTT. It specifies CASSRRRTNEKLFF.

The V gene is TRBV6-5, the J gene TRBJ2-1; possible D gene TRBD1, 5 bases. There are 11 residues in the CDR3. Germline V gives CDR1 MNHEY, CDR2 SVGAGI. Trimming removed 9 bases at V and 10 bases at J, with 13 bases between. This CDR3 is CARGKGEEQFF. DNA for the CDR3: TGTGCCAGGGGGAAAGGGGAAGAGCAGTTCTTC.

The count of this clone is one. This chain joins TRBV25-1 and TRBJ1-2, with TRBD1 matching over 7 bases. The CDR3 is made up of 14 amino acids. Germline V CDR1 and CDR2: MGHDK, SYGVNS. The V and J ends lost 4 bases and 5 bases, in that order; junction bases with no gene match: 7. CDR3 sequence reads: CASSGDRVEYGYTF. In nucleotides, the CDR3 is TGTGCCAGCAGTGGCGACAGGGTGGAGTATGGCTACACCTTC.

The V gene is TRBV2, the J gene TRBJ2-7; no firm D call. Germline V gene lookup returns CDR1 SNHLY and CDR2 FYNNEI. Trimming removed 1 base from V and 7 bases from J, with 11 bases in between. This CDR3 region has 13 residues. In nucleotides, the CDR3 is TGTGCCAGCAGTGAAGAAAGACTCCTTGAGCAGTACTTC. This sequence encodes CASSEERLLEQYF.

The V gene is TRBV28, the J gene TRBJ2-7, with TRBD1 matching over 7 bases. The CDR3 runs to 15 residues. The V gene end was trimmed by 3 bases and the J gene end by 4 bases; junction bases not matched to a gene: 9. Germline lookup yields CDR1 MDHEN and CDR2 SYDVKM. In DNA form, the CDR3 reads TGTGCCAGCAGTTTTCAGGGCACAGGGGTTTACGAGCAGTACTTC. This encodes CASSFQGTGVYEQYF. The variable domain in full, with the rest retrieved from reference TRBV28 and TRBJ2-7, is DVKVTQSSRYLVKRTGEKVFLECVQDMDHENMFWYRQDPGLGLRLIYFSYDVKMKEKGDIPEGYSVSREKKERFSLILESASTNQTSMYLCASSFQGTGVYEQYFGPGTRLTVT.